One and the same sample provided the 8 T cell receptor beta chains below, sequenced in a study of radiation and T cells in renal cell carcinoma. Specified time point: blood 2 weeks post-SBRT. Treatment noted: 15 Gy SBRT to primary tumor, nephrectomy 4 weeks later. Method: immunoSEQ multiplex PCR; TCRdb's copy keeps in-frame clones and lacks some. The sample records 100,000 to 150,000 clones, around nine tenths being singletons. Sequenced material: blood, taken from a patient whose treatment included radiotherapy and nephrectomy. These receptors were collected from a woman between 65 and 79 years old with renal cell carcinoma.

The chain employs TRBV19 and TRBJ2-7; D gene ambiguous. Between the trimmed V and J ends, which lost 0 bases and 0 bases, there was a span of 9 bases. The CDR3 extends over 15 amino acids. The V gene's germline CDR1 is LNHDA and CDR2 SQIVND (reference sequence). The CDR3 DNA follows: TGTGCCAGTAGTATAGATAAGGGATCCTCCTACGAGCAGTACTTC. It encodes CASSIDKGSSYEQYF.

This CDR3 is CASSSNYATNEKLFF. In DNA form, the CDR3 reads TGTGCCAGTAGTTCGAACTATGCAACTAATGAAAAACTGTTTTTT. The V and J genes are TRBV19 and TRBJ1-4; no reliable D call. The CDR3 has 15 residues. V dropped 5 bases and J dropped 0 bases, with 10 bases sitting between them. CDR1 is LNHDA and CDR2 is SQIVND in the germline V gene (reference sequence).

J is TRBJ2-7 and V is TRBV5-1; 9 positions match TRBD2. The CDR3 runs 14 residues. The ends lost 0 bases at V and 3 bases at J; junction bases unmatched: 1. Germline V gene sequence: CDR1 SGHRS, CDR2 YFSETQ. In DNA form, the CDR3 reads TGCGCCAGCAGCTTGGTTAGCGGGGGCTACGAGCAGTACTTC. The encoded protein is CASSLVSGGYEQYF.

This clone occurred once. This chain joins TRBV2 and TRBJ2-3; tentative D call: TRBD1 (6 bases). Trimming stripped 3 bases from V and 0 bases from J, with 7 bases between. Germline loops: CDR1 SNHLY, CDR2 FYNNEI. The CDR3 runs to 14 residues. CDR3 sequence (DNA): TGTGCCAGCAGTGACCAGGGGAGCACAGATACGCAGTATTTT. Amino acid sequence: CASSDQGSTDTQYF.

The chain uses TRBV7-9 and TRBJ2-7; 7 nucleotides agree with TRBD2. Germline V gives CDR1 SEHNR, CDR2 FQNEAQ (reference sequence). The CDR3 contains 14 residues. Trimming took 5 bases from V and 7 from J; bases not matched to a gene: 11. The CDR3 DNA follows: TGTGCCAGCAGCCCCGACCCCGGACTAGGAGAGCAGTACTTC. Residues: CASSPDPGLGEQYF.

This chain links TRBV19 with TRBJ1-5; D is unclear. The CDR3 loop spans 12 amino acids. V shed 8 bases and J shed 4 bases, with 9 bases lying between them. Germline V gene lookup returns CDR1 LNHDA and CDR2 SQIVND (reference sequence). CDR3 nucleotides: TGTGCCAGTCGCGGTCCAAATCAGCCCCAGCATTTT. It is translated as CASRGPNQPQHF. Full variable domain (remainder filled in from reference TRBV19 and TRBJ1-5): DGGITQSPKYLFRKEGQNVTLSCEQNLNHDAMYWYRQDPGQGLRLIYYSQIVNDFQKGDIAEGYSVSREKKESFPLTVTSAQKNPTAFYLCASRGPNQPQHFGDGTRLSIL.

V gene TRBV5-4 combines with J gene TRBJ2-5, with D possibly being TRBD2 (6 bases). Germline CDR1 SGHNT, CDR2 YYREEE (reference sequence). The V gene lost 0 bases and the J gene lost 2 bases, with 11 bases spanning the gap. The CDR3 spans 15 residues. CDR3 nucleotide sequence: TGTGCCAGCAGCTTGGGCGGGGCGGGACAAGAGACCCAGTACTTC. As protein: CASSLGGAGQETQYF.

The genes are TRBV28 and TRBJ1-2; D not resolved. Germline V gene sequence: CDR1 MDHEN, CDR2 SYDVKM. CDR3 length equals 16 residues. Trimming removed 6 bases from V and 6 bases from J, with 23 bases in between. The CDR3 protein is CASSSLPRVPMDGYTF. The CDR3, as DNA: TGTGCCAGCAGCTCCCTCCCGCGGGTTCCTATGGATGGCTACACCTTC.